Sequencing of this TCR beta chain was carried out in a study of T cell repertoires in cytomegalovirus infection. Via MiXCR, TCRdb re-called the reads, giving one row per CDR3 protein. The sample gives around 430,000 distinct CDR3 sequences, approximately 40% of which show up once; about 45% is in the top ten. Germline V CDR1 and CDR2: SEHNR, FQNEAQ (reference sequence). The J segment lost 1 base and the V segment lost 5 bases, leaving 7 bases of the junction unmatched. This CDR3 is built from 18 residues. A word on this clonotype: Its target is unknown.

This TCR was sampled from a human donor in good health (CMV status not recorded). Some clones in this sample may be carry-over from other donors' samples. The sequences come from cultured PBMCs, collected from culture after CMV antigen stimulation. The chain uses TRBV7-9 and TRBJ2-1; 14 bases align to TRBD2. CDR3 DNA sequence: TGTGCCAGCAGCATCGGACTAGCGGGAGGCACTTCCTACAATGAGCAGTTCTTC. This sequence encodes CASSIGLAGGTSYNEQFF.